This T cell receptor (beta chain) came from a study of cytomegalovirus exposure and HLA in healthy donors. Study conclusions and caveats: The authors later linked a missense DCLRE1C variant to TCR beta V- and J-gene trimming.

Each donor's status was that of a healthy bone marrow donor. V lost 5 bases to trimming and J lost 5 bases, with 18 bases between them. The CDR3 runs to 15 residues. Germline values: CDR1 LGHNA, CDR2 YSLEER. Notes on this clone: Its antigen is unknown.

The PCR had 60 Vbeta and 13 Jbeta primers. TCRdb's table, derived via immunoSEQ multiplex PCR, lists solely in-frame clones and lacks some. The clone table shows under 70,000 clones, with the ten largest holding roughly 2.4%. The sample comprised PBMCs. This receptor was taken from a female donor in good health and CMV-seropositive. V usage is TRBV4-3 and J usage is TRBJ2-5, with D unresolved. The CDR3 region has the DNA TGCGCCAGCAGCGCTGGGCTCCAGCTTTCGGAGACCCAGTACTTC. It encodes CASSAGLQLSETQYF.